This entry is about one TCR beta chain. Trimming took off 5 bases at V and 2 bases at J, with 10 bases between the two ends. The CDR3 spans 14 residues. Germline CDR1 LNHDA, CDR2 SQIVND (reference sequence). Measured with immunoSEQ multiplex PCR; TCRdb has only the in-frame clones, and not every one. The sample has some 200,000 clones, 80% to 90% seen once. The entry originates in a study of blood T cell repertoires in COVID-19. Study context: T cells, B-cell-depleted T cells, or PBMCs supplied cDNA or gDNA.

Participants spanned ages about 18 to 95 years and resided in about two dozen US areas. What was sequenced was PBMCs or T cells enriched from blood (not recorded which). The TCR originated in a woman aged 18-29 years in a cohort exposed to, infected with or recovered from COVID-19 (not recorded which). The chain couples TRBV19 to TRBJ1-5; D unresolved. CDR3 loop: CASSLFPGNQPQHF. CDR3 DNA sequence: TGTGCCAGTAGTCTTTTCCCGGGCAATCAGCCCCAGCATTTT.